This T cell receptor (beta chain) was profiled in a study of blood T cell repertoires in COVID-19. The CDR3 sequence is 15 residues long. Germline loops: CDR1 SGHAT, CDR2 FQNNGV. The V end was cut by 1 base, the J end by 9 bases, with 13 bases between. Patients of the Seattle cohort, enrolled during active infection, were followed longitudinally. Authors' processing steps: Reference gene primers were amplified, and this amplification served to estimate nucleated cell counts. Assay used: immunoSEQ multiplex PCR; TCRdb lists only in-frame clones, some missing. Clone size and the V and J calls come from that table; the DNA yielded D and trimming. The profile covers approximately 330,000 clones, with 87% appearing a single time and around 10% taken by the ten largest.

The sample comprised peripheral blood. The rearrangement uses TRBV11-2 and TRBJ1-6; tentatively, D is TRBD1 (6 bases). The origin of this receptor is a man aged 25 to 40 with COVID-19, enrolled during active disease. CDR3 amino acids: CASSLGPGVRSPLHF. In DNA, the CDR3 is TGTGCCAGCAGCTTAGGCCCAGGGGTTCGTTCACCCCTCCACTTT.